Listed below are T cell receptor beta chains from one sample, sequenced in a study of regulatory T cells in long-lasting Graves disease. TCRdb independently ran MiXCR on the multiplex PCR reads; one entry per CDR3 protein. Of 600,000 to 800,000 distinct CDR3 sequences in the sample, around 30% were seen once. Sample: peripheral blood mononuclear cells (PBMCs), taken when the disease was refractory, from a patient treated with antithyroid drugs. All receptors come from a female donor with Graves disease. Both conserved end residues are part of each CDR3. The D gene is left open where the match is weak. Clone size appears in some rows only: once, few, many, or a class for an expanded clone.

d_gene: .
v_gene: TRBV5-1
abundance: many
j_gene: TRBJ1-1
CDR3nt: TGCGCCAGCAGCTTGGGAGGGGCAGGTACTGAAGCTTTCTTT
CDR3aa: CASSLGGAGTEAFF

d_gene: TRBD2
v_gene: TRBV10-2
abundance: .
j_gene: TRBJ2-7
CDR3nt: TGCGCCAGCCTAGTCTCAAGCGGGAGGGCCTCCTACGAGCAGTACTTC
CDR3aa: CASLVSSGRASYEQYF

d_gene: TRBD1
v_gene: TRBV2
abundance: .
j_gene: TRBJ1-1
CDR3nt: TGTGCCAGCAGCCAACAGGGGGGCACTGAAGCTTTCTTT
CDR3aa: CASSQQGGTEAFF

d_gene: .
v_gene: TRBV3-1
abundance: .
j_gene: TRBJ2-5
CDR3nt: TGTGCCAGCACCTACTGGAGAGGCTTAGAGACCCAGTACTTC
CDR3aa: CASTYWRGLETQYF

d_gene: TRBD2
v_gene: TRBV25-1
abundance: .
j_gene: TRBJ2-2
CDR3nt: TGTGCCAGCAGTGTGGGAGCGGGAGTAAGGGGCACCGGGGAGCTGTTTTTT
CDR3aa: CASSVGAGVRGTGELFF

d_gene: .
v_gene: TRBV11-2
abundance: .
j_gene: TRBJ1-2
CDR3nt: TGTGCCAGCAGCTTAGAGGCAGGGGATGGCTACACCTTC
CDR3aa: CASSLEAGDGYTF

d_gene: .
v_gene: TRBV11-2
abundance: many
j_gene: TRBJ2-7
CDR3nt: TGTGCCAGCAGCTTTAAGGGGACAAGCTACGAGCAGTACTTC
CDR3aa: CASSFKGTSYEQYF

d_gene: .
v_gene: TRBV28
abundance: many
j_gene: TRBJ1-5
CDR3nt: TGTGCCAGCAGTTTTTTGGGAGCGTTCCATCAGCCCCAGCATTTT
CDR3aa: CASSFLGAFHQPQHF

d_gene: .
v_gene: TRBV10-2
abundance: many
j_gene: TRBJ2-5
CDR3nt: TGCGCCAGCAGACGAGGGAGTTTGGAGACCCAGTACTTC
CDR3aa: CASRRGSLETQYF

d_gene: TRBD1
v_gene: TRBV27
abundance: many
j_gene: TRBJ1-2
CDR3nt: TGTGCCAGCAGTCCCCGACAGGGGGCGGGCTATGGCTACACCTTC
CDR3aa: CASSPRQGAGYGYTF

d_gene: TRBD1
v_gene: TRBV11-2
abundance: .
j_gene: TRBJ2-7
CDR3nt: TGTGCCAGCAGCTTAGATCAGGGGGAACTCTACGAGCAGTACTTC
CDR3aa: CASSLDQGELYEQYF

d_gene: TRBD1
v_gene: TRBV12-3/TRBV12-4
abundance: few
j_gene: TRBJ1-2
CDR3nt: TGTGCCAGCAGTTCAGGGGGAGTTAAGAATGGCTACACCTTC
CDR3aa: CASSSGGVKNGYTF

d_gene: .
v_gene: TRBV20-1
abundance: few
j_gene: TRBJ1-1
CDR3nt: TGCAGTGCTAGATGGGGGGGGCGGGACACTGAAGCTTTCTTT
CDR3aa: CSARWGGRDTEAFF

d_gene: .
v_gene: TRBV12-3/TRBV12-4
abundance: few
j_gene: TRBJ1-2
CDR3nt: TGTGCCAGCAGTTTCCCCCTAGAGCGCGTAGGATCTGGCTACACCTTC
CDR3aa: CASSFPLERVGSGYTF

d_gene: .
v_gene: TRBV5-6
abundance: .
j_gene: TRBJ1-5
CDR3nt: TGTGCCAGCAGCCCGAAGGGAGAAGGCAATCAGCCCCAGCATTTT
CDR3aa: CASSPKGEGNQPQHF

d_gene: .
v_gene: TRBV11-2
abundance: few
j_gene: TRBJ1-2
CDR3nt: TGTGCCAGCAGCCAAGCCTCGGGGACGACTATGCTCTCGGGGGGCTACACCTTC
CDR3aa: CASSQASGTTMLSGGYTF

d_gene: .
v_gene: TRBV6-1
abundance: few
j_gene: TRBJ1-2
CDR3nt: TGTGCCAGCAACAACGACGATGGCTACACCTTC
CDR3aa: CASNNDDGYTF

d_gene: .
v_gene: TRBV27
abundance: many
j_gene: TRBJ1-2
CDR3nt: TGTGCCAGCAGTTTAACATCAGGGTATGGCTACACCTTC
CDR3aa: CASSLTSGYGYTF

d_gene: TRBD1
v_gene: TRBV6-1
abundance: .
j_gene: TRBJ2-6
CDR3nt: TGTGCCAGCAGTCGCAGGGGGCGGGGGGCCAACGTCCTGACTTTC
CDR3aa: CASSRRGRGANVLTF

d_gene: .
v_gene: TRBV6-1
abundance: few
j_gene: TRBJ2-4
CDR3nt: TGTGCCAGCACACGCAGGGGAGCCAAAAACATTCAGTACTTC
CDR3aa: CASTRRGAKNIQYF

d_gene: .
v_gene: TRBV6-5
abundance: few
j_gene: TRBJ1-6
CDR3nt: TGTGCCAGCAGTTACGTTTGGGAGGCTAATAATTCACCCCTCCACTTT
CDR3aa: CASSYVWEANNSPLHF

d_gene: .
v_gene: TRBV20-1
abundance: .
j_gene: TRBJ1-1
CDR3nt: TGCAGTGCTAGGGCCAGGGTGTACACTGAAGCTTTCTTT
CDR3aa: CSARARVYTEAFF

d_gene: .
v_gene: TRBV6-2/TRBV6-3
abundance: few
j_gene: TRBJ2-2
CDR3nt: TGTGCCAGCAGAACCGGGGCCGGGGAGCTGTTTTTT
CDR3aa: CASRTGAGELFF

d_gene: .
v_gene: TRBV12-5
abundance: .
j_gene: TRBJ2-7
CDR3nt: TGTGCTAGTGGTTTGGTCCTGGGGGAGCAGTACTTC
CDR3aa: CASGLVLGEQYF

d_gene: TRBD2
v_gene: TRBV20-1
abundance: few
j_gene: TRBJ2-7
CDR3nt: TGCAGTGCATATTCCGGGACTAGCGCAGCCTACGAGCAGTACTTC
CDR3aa: CSAYSGTSAAYEQYF

d_gene: .
v_gene: TRBV20-1
abundance: .
j_gene: TRBJ2-7
CDR3nt: TGCAGTGCTAGAGATCCGTGGACTTCCTACGAGCAGTACTTC
CDR3aa: CSARDPWTSYEQYF

d_gene: .
v_gene: TRBV15
abundance: many
j_gene: TRBJ1-2
CDR3nt: TGTGCCACCAGCAGAGATCGCCAGGGGCCGTATGGCTACACCTTC
CDR3aa: CATSRDRQGPYGYTF

d_gene: TRBD1
v_gene: TRBV18
abundance: .
j_gene: TRBJ2-7
CDR3nt: TGTGCCAGCTCACCAAAGGACAGGGCTAGTCGCGAGCAGTACTTC
CDR3aa: CASSPKDRASREQYF

d_gene: TRBD1
v_gene: TRBV5-1
abundance: .
j_gene: TRBJ1-6
CDR3nt: TGCGCCAGCAGCTCGGGACAGGGGCGAGGTTCACCCCTCCACTTT
CDR3aa: CASSSGQGRGSPLHF

d_gene: .
v_gene: TRBV7-2
abundance: .
j_gene: TRBJ1-1
CDR3nt: TGTGCCAGCAGCTTTGATGGGGGAAGAGGCACTGAAGCTTTCTTT
CDR3aa: CASSFDGGRGTEAFF

d_gene: .
v_gene: TRBV5-1
abundance: few
j_gene: TRBJ1-1
CDR3nt: TGCGCCAGCAGCTTGGATCTGGTGAACACTGAAGCTTTCTTT
CDR3aa: CASSLDLVNTEAFF

d_gene: .
v_gene: TRBV5-1
abundance: few
j_gene: TRBJ2-7
CDR3nt: TGCGCCAGCAGGATCGGTTTGGCCGACGAGCAGTACTTC
CDR3aa: CASRIGLADEQYF

d_gene: .
v_gene: TRBV28
abundance: .
j_gene: TRBJ1-1
CDR3nt: TGTGCCAGCAGTTTTTGGCCTGAAGCTTTCTTT
CDR3aa: CASSFWPEAFF

d_gene: TRBD2
v_gene: TRBV2
abundance: .
j_gene: TRBJ2-7
CDR3nt: TGTGCCAGCAGTGGGACTAGCGGGGGGGGCTACGAGCAGTACTTC
CDR3aa: CASSGTSGGGYEQYF

d_gene: .
v_gene: TRBV10-1
abundance: .
j_gene: TRBJ1-6
CDR3nt: TGCGCCAGCAGTGACGGCAGGGTGAATTCACCCCTCCACTTT
CDR3aa: CASSDGRVNSPLHF

d_gene: .
v_gene: TRBV12-3/TRBV12-4
abundance: .
j_gene: TRBJ1-5
CDR3nt: TGTGCCAGCAGTTTAATGCAGGGGAATCAGCCCCAGCATTTT
CDR3aa: CASSLMQGNQPQHF

d_gene: .
v_gene: TRBV7-2
abundance: .
j_gene: TRBJ2-5
CDR3nt: TGTGCCAGCAGGGCCCAGTTACGAGAGACCCAGTACTTC
CDR3aa: CASRAQLRETQYF